Below, 10 T cell receptor beta chains from the same sample are listed, as sequenced in a study of vaccination and CD4 T cells after COVID-19. Cultured CD4+ T cell DNA underwent sequencing with the Oncomine TCR Beta short-read assay. TCRdb passed the PCR reads through MiXCR, listing each CDR3 protein once. Of about 20,000 distinct CDR3 sequences in the sample, approximately 49% were seen once. Noted treatment: roughly 10-day PBMC culture with coronavirus spike peptide pools or control peptides (ViraFEST assay). The antigens of these receptors remain unknown. The sample comprised CD4+ T cells from blood, cultured in vitro. These receptors were taken from a human donor who had recovered from COVID-19.

This clonotype has more than one count but fewer than ten. The junction differs from germline at one of its ends, possibly a read error. CDR3 amino acids: CASSLRTGVVF. CDR3 sequence (DNA): TGCGCCAGCAGCTTGCGGACAGGGGTCGTCTTC. The chain links TRBV5-1 to TRBJ1-2, with TRBD1 matching over 9 bases. CDR3 length: 11 residues. Per germline, CDR1 SGHRS and CDR2 YFSETQ. Filled out from reference TRBV5-1 and TRBJ1-2, the complete variable domain reads KAGVTQTPRYLIKTRGQQVTLSCSPISGHRSVSWYQQTPGQGLQFLFEYFSETQRNKGNFPGRFSGRQFSNSRSEMNVSTLELGDSALYLCASSLRTGVVFGSGTRLTVV.

V usage is TRBV7-8 and J usage is TRBJ2-5, with D unclear. Per germline, CDR1 SGHVS and CDR2 FQNEAQ. V lost 0 bases to trimming and J lost 2 bases, with 16 bases between them. The CDR3 spans 17 residues. In DNA, the CDR3 is TGTGCCAGCAGCTTAGCCAGCCGAGCGATGGGGCAAGAGACCCAGTACTTC. Amino acids: CASSLASRAMGQETQYF. Together with reference TRBV7-8 and TRBJ2-5, the CDR3 gives the full variable domain: GAGVSQSPRYKVAKRGQDVALRCDPISGHVSLFWYQQALGQGPEFLTYFQNEAQLDKSGLPSDRFFAERPEGSVSTLKIQRTQQEDSAVYLCASSLASRAMGQETQYFGPGTRLLVL.

The chain is built from TRBV19 and TRBJ1-5; D is perhaps TRBD1 (6 bases). Germline V gene data show CDR1 as LNHDA and CDR2 as SQIVND (reference sequence). The V end was cut by 8 bases, the J end by 11 bases, with 19 bases between. The CDR3 sequence is 13 residues long. The CDR3 loop reads CASQQGPRLAQHF. The CDR3 DNA sequence: TGTGCCAGTCAACAGGGCCCTAGATTGGCCCAGCATTTT. The variable domain in full, completed from reference TRBV19 and TRBJ1-5, reads DGGITQSPKYLFRKEGQNVTLSCEQNLNHDAMYWYRQDPGQGLRLIYYSQIVNDFQKGDIAEGYSVSREKKESFPLTVTSAQKNPTAFYLCASQQGPRLAQHFGDGTRLSIL.

This rearrangement joins TRBV7-2 to TRBJ1-5; unclear D gene. The CDR3 is 14 residues long. The V and J ends lost 2 bases and 5 bases respectively, with 10 bases between them. Per germline, CDR1 SGHTA and CDR2 FQGNSA. This CDR3 is CASSLLAPYQPQHF. The CDR3 DNA sequence: TGTGCCAGCAGCTTATTAGCGCCCTATCAGCCCCAGCATTTT.

This rearrangement joins TRBV6-1 to TRBJ2-2; either TRBD1 or TRBD2 may supply D (5 bases each). CDR1 is MNHNS and CDR2 is SASEGT in the germline V gene. V was clipped by 7 bases and J by 7 bases, with 19 bases between them. The CDR3 consists of 15 residues. CDR3 sequence: CASTPWDRSGGELFF. CDR3 in DNA: TGTGCCAGCACACCTTGGGACCGATCGGGCGGGGAGCTGTTTTTT.

This chain joins TRBV12-3 or TRBV12-4 and TRBJ1-5, with TRBD1 identical over 7 bases. The length of the CDR3 is 15 residues. With V trimmed by 7 bases and J by 2 bases, 8 bases remained unmatched. The CDR3 loop is CASTRRGIGNQPQHF. DNA of the CDR3: TGTGCCAGCACTCGCAGGGGGATTGGCAATCAGCCCCAGCATTTT.

A note on this clonotype: One junction end does not reproduce the germline sequence, and a read error may be involved. V gene TRBV12-3 or TRBV12-4 combines with J gene TRBJ1-5; D is ambiguous. The CDR3 has 14 residues. The CDR3 bases are TGTGCCAGCAGCCCAGGACCGAACAATGAGCCCCAGCATTTT. Translated: CASSPGPNNEPQHF.

This clonotype was counted a few times. CDR3 residues: CSALLAATDTQYF. The CDR3 DNA reads as TGCAGTGCTTTACTAGCGGCCACAGATACGCAGTATTTT. The chain uses TRBV20-1 and TRBJ2-3; TRBD2 aligns across 8 bases. Unmatched junction bases numbered 3, after V lost 5 bases and J lost 2 bases. Germline assignment: CDR1 DFQATT and CDR2 SNEGSKA (reference sequence). The CDR3 totals 13 residues.

The J gene is TRBJ2-2, the V gene TRBV7-9; TRBD2 matches 7 bases. The trim removed 1 base at V and 11 bases at J, leaving 7 bases unmatched. Germline V gene lookup returns CDR1 SEHNR and CDR2 FQNEAQ (reference sequence). This CDR3 spans 14 amino acids. The CDR3 is CASSLGGLTSELFF. The CDR3 nucleotides are TGTGCCAGCAGCTTAGGGGGACTGACTAGCGAGCTGTTTTTT.

This clonotype was seen only a few times. This sequence joins TRBV28 and TRBJ2-7; D is perhaps TRBD2 (5 bases). The CDR3 sequence is 14 residues long. V lost 5 bases and J 3 bases, leaving 14 bases between the germline ends. Germline CDR1 reads MDHEN; CDR2 reads SYDVKM. The CDR3 reads CASSTPERDYEQYF. The CDR3 DNA sequence: TGTGCCAGCAGTACCCCCGAGAGGGACTACGAGCAGTACTTC. The full variable domain, completed using reference TRBV28 and TRBJ2-7, is DVKVTQSSRYLVKRTGEKVFLECVQDMDHENMFWYRQDPGLGLRLIYFSYDVKMKEKGDIPEGYSVSREKKERFSLILESASTNQTSMYLCASSTPERDYEQYFGPGTRLTVT.